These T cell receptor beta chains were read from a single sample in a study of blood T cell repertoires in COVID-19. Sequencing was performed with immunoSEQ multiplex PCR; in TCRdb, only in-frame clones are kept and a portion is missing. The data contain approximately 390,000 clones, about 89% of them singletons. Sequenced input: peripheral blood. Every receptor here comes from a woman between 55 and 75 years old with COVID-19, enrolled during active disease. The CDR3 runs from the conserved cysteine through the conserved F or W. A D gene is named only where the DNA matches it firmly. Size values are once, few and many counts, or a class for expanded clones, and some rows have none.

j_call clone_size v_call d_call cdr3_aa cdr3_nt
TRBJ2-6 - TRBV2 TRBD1 CASSEAGGAGANVLTF TGTGCCAGCAGTGAAGCAGGGGGCGCTGGGGCCAACGTCCTGACTTTC
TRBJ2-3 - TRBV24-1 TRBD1 CATSDLGTGVGDTQYF TGTGCCACCAGTGATTTGGGGACAGGGGTTGGGGATACGCAGTATTTT
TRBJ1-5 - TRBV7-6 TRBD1 CASSSTGVNQPQHF TGTGCCAGCAGCTCGACAGGGGTGAATCAGCCCCAGCATTTT
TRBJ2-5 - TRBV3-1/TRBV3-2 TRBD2 CASSRPRDSGGAMETQYF TGTGCCAGCAGCCGACCGAGGGATAGCGGGGGGGCCATGGAGACCCAGTACTTC
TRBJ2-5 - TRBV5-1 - CASSLTGLRQETQYF TGCGCCAGCAGCTTGACGGGACTCCGGCAAGAGACCCAGTACTTC
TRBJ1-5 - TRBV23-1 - CASSQSKTDNQPQHF TGCGCCAGCAGTCAATCGAAGACAGATAATCAGCCCCAGCATTTT
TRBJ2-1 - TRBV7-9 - CASSLTGTLGNEQFF TGTGCCAGCAGCTTAACAGGGACCCTTGGCAATGAGCAGTTCTTC
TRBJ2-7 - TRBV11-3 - CASSLGPGVVQYF TGTGCCAGCAGCTTAGGTCCAGGGGTCGTGCAGTACTTC
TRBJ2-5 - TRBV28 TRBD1 CASIRDREGETQYF TGTGCCAGCATCCGGGACAGGGAGGGAGAGACCCAGTACTTC
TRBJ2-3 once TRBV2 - CASLWQGRNTQYF TGTGCCAGCCTGTGGCAGGGGAGAAATACGCAGTATTTT
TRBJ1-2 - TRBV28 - CASNSRDWSYGYTF TGTGCCAGCAACAGCAGGGATTGGAGCTATGGCTACACCTTC
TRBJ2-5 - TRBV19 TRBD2 CASSIWRRGGPQETQYF TGTGCCAGTAGTATATGGAGGCGGGGGGGCCCCCAAGAGACCCAGTACTTC